The 30 T cell receptor beta chains below were found in one sample sequenced in a study of cytomegalovirus exposure and HLA in healthy donors. Amplification used 60 Vbeta primers and 13 Jbeta primers. Profiled with immunoSEQ multiplex PCR; TCRdb holds only in-frame clones, not every one. The repertoire holds roughly 100,000 clones, with roughly two thirds as singletons. The sample consisted of PBMCs. The receptors were gathered from a female donor in good health and CMV-seronegative.

This clone was observed once. V and J are TRBV29-1 and TRBJ2-7; 14 bases align to TRBD2. CDR1 is SQVTM, CDR2 ANQGSEA, per germline. With V trimmed by 7 bases and J by 1 base, 0 bases remained unmatched. This CDR3 has 13 amino acids. This CDR3 reads CSGTSGGSYEQYF. DNA for the CDR3: TGCAGCGGGACTAGCGGGGGGTCCTACGAGCAGTACTTC.

The gene calls are TRBV2 and TRBJ1-1, with a tentative D call TRBD1 (6 bases). CDR3 size: 14 residues. Trimming took 3 bases from V and 8 from J, leaving 16 bases between them. CDR1 SNHLY and CDR2 FYNNEI come from the germline V gene. CDR3 sequence reads: CASSDQGPSPEAFF. The CDR3 bases are TGTGCCAGCAGTGACCAGGGGCCCTCGCCCGAAGCTTTCTTT.

The CDR3 DNA follows: TGTGCCAGCAGTTTCCGAGGACCCTCTAGCGGGAATGAGCAGTTCTTC. Translation: CASSFRGPSSGNEQFF. The V gene is TRBV27, the J gene TRBJ2-1; 8 bases line up with TRBD2. Germline V gene data show CDR1 as MNHEY and CDR2 as SMNVEV (reference sequence). J was trimmed by 7 bases and V by 3 bases; bases with no gene match: 11. The CDR3 spans 16 residues.

This clone is a singleton in its sample. The chain carries TRBV10-2 and TRBJ2-7; TRBD2 aligns across 12 bases. V lost 10 bases and J lost 1; bases outside the gene matches: 5. CDR3 length equals 14 residues. Germline CDR1 and CDR2: WSHSY and SAAADI. The CDR3 here is CATLLAGGSYEQYF. The CDR3 nucleotides are TGCGCCACCTTACTAGCGGGAGGATCCTACGAGCAGTACTTC.

This clone was counted a few times. V gene TRBV10-2 combines with J gene TRBJ1-4, with D unclear. V was shortened by 5 bases and J by 3 bases, with 10 bases between the two germline ends. The CDR3 length is 14 residues. Germline CDR1 is WSHSY and CDR2 is SAAADI. Here the CDR3 DNA reads TGCGCCAGCAGTCTAGCAGCGGCTAATGAAAAACTGTTTTTT. Encoded protein: CASSLAAANEKLFF.

The V call is TRBV9, the J call TRBJ2-7; 7 positions match TRBD2. The CDR3 is made up of 15 amino acids. The V gene end was trimmed by 0 bases and the J gene end by 3 bases; junction bases not matched to a gene: 6. From germline, CDR1 is SGDLS and CDR2 YYNGEE. As DNA, the CDR3 is TGTGCCAGCAGCGTAGGGGGGGGAGGGAACTACGAGCAGTACTTC. Encoded protein: CASSVGGGGNYEQYF.

V usage is TRBV19 and J usage is TRBJ2-1; tentative D call: TRBD1 (6 bases). Germline CDR1 reads LNHDA; CDR2 reads SQIVND (reference sequence). V was trimmed by 5 bases and J by 12 bases, leaving 14 bases between them. The CDR3 length is 12 residues. The CDR3 region is CASSYDRSLQFF. CDR3 DNA: TGTGCCAGTAGTTATGACAGGTCGCTGCAGTTCTTC.

The rearrangement links TRBV18 to TRBJ1-5; D ambiguous. CDR1 and CDR2 (germline): KGHSH, LQKENI. The CDR3 extends over 15 amino acids. The ends were cut back, 3 bases at V and 4 bases at J, with 13 bases in the middle. CDR3: CASSPTVLENQPQHF. The CDR3 bases are TGTGCCAGCTCACCTACGGTATTGGAGAATCAGCCCCAGCATTTT.

CDR3 sequence: CASLRGGKGSSYEQYF. The CDR3 DNA is TGTGCCAGTTTGAGGGGAGGAAAGGGGAGCTCCTACGAGCAGTACTTC. The V call is TRBV19, the J call TRBJ2-7, with TRBD2 as a possible D gene (6 bases). CDR1 and CDR2 (germline): LNHDA, SQIVND (reference sequence). CDR3 size: 16 residues. Trimming left V 8 bases short and J 0 bases short, with 20 bases between.

This sequence joins TRBV28 and TRBJ2-2, with 10 bases that match TRBD1. V lost 0 bases and J lost 3; bases outside the gene matches: 1. The germline gives CDR1 MDHEN, CDR2 SYDVKM. The CDR3 is made up of 16 amino acids. The CDR3 DNA follows: TGTGCCAGCAGTTTATGGGGGACAGGGGACACCGGGGAGCTGTTTTTT. Translated: CASSLWGTGDTGELFF.

This sequence joins TRBV2 and TRBJ1-5; D is unclear. CDR3 size: 15 residues. The V end was cut by 6 bases, the J end by 7 bases, with 19 bases between. The germline gives CDR1 SNHLY, CDR2 FYNNEI. CDR3 loop: CASSGVSGVGQPQHF. Here the CDR3 DNA reads TGTGCCAGCAGCGGGGTTTCTGGGGTCGGACAGCCCCAGCATTTT.

This clone turned up a few times. V gene TRBV30 combines with J gene TRBJ2-2, with a weak D call TRBD2 (5 bases). CDR3 size: 15 residues. The V gene's germline CDR1 is GTSNPN and CDR2 SVGIG (reference sequence). V lost 0 bases, J lost 5 bases, and 13 bases lay in between. The chain's CDR3 is CAWSVDRGATGELFF. The CDR3 DNA sequence: TGTGCCTGGAGTGTTGATCGGGGAGCAACCGGGGAGCTGTTTTTT.

This clone was counted only a few times. The chain is built from TRBV27 and TRBJ2-5, with 7 nucleotides matching TRBD1. V shed 2 bases and J 6 bases; nucleotides not matched to a gene: 9. This CDR3 comprises 15 residues. Germline CDR1 is MNHEY and CDR2 is SMNVEV (reference sequence). The CDR3 DNA reads as TGTGCCAGCAGTTTAGGGACAGTTGGGGAAAAGACCCAGTACTTC. As protein: CASSLGTVGEKTQYF.

This clone was recorded a few times. The chain carries TRBV28 and TRBJ2-3, with TRBD1 matching over 10 bases. Unmatched junction bases numbered 3, after V lost 6 bases and J lost 6 bases. The CDR3 totals 13 residues. Germline CDR1 and CDR2: MDHEN and SYDVKM. The CDR3 DNA sequence: TGTGCCAGCAGGGGGACAGGGGACGATACGCAGTATTTT. Amino acid sequence: CASRGTGDDTQYF.

This chain joins TRBV30 and TRBJ2-2, with D possibly matching TRBD1 (5 bases). The CDR3 length is 14 residues. Germline V gene lookup returns CDR1 GTSNPN and CDR2 SVGIG (reference sequence). The V gene lost 5 bases and the J gene lost 1 base, with 11 bases spanning the gap. This CDR3 reads CAWERQKNTGELFF. CDR3 DNA sequence: TGTGCCTGGGAACGACAGAAGAACACCGGGGAGCTGTTTTTT.

The V and J genes are TRBV13 and TRBJ2-3; D call uncertain. Trimming shortened V by 0 bases and J by 0 bases, and 10 bases separated the two germline ends. In germline, CDR1 is PRHDT, CDR2 FYEKMQ (reference sequence). The CDR3 length is 16 residues. The CDR3 DNA sequence: TGTGCCAGCAGCTTAGGAACGGCGGTTAGCACAGATACGCAGTATTTT. This sequence encodes CASSLGTAVSTDTQYF.

This chain connects TRBV7-9 to TRBJ1-1, with TRBD1 as a possible D gene (6 bases). The V end lost 4 bases, the J end lost 1 base, and 10 bases lay between the germline ends. Per the germline V gene, CDR1 is SEHNR and CDR2 is FQNEAQ (reference sequence). The CDR3 sequence is 14 residues long. The CDR3 protein is CASSSSRGNTEAFF. The CDR3, as DNA: TGTGCCAGCAGCTCCAGCAGGGGGAACACTGAAGCTTTCTTT.

The genes are TRBV9 and TRBJ2-1; maybe TRBD2 (6 bases). The germline V gene encodes CDR1 SGDLS and CDR2 YYNGEE. The V and J ends lost 0 bases and 10 bases respectively, with 17 bases between them. The CDR3 extends over 15 amino acids. This chain's CDR3 is CASSVAHGGIEEQFF. CDR3 DNA sequence: TGTGCCAGCAGCGTAGCTCACGGGGGAATCGAGGAGCAGTTCTTC.

V and J are TRBV6-1 and TRBJ1-5, with 10 nucleotides matching TRBD1. The CDR3 loop spans 15 amino acids. The V segment lost 7 bases and the J segment 3 bases; nucleotides outside the gene matches: 6. Germline CDR1 reads MNHNS; CDR2 reads SASEGT. The CDR3 DNA sequence: TGTGCCAGCATTAAGGGACAGGGGTACAATCAGCCCCAGCATTTT. As protein: CASIKGQGYNQPQHF.

This sequence joins TRBV27 and TRBJ2-3; D is ambiguous. V lost 7 bases and J 4 bases, leaving 6 bases between the germline ends. The CDR3 covers 11 residues. Per germline, CDR1 MNHEY and CDR2 SMNVEV (reference sequence). Written as DNA, the CDR3 is TGTGCCAGCAAGTCGGCAGATACGCAGTATTTT. Its protein product is CASKSADTQYF.

This chain uses TRBV15 with TRBJ2-1; 9 nucleotides line up with TRBD1. The CDR3 is made up of 16 amino acids. Trimming at V came to 6 bases and at J to 1 base, leaving 7 bases not matched to a gene. Germline V gene lookup returns CDR1 LNHNV and CDR2 YYDKDF (reference sequence). The CDR3 nucleotides read TGTGCCACCAGGACAACCGGGACAGGGTCCTACAATGAGCAGTTCTTC. Protein sequence: CATRTTGTGSYNEQFF.

This CDR3 is CASSQDVKGVTYRRDTQYF. CDR3 sequence (DNA): TGCGCCAGCAGCCAAGACGTCAAAGGAGTAACGTACCGGCGTGATACGCAGTATTTT. This chain uses TRBV4-3 with TRBJ2-3; no definite D call. CDR3 length equals 19 residues. The germline CDR1 and CDR2 sequences are LGHNA and YSLEER. Trimming took 0 bases from V and 6 from J, leaving 25 bases between them.

Comment on this clone: The junction differs from germline at one of its ends, possibly a read error. The chain uses TRBV29-1 and TRBJ1-2; no clear D. The germline V gene has CDR1 SQVTM and CDR2 ANQGSEA. CDR3 length: 8 residues. The CDR3 protein is CSVDRGLF. CDR3 DNA: TGCAGCGTTGACCGCGGCCTCTTC.

The V and J genes are TRBV5-4 and TRBJ2-1, with D tentatively TRBD2 (5 bases). CDR3 size: 13 residues. The V gene lost 4 bases and the J gene lost 3 bases, with 8 bases spanning the gap. Looked up from germline, CDR1 is SGHNT and CDR2 is YYREEE (reference sequence). The DNA of the CDR3 is TGTGCCAGCAGCGGCCGGGACTACAATGAGCAGTTCTTC. Its protein product is CASSGRDYNEQFF.

J is TRBJ1-1 and V is TRBV11-3; TRBD1 agrees at 11 bases. Germline CDR1 and CDR2: SGHNT and YENEEA. This CDR3 has 14 amino acids. The V segment lost 6 bases and the J segment 7 bases; nucleotides outside the gene matches: 7. The CDR3: CASSQDRGHGEAFF. Here the CDR3 DNA reads TGTGCCAGCAGTCAGGACAGGGGGCATGGTGAAGCTTTCTTT. The variable domain in full, completed from reference TRBV11-3 and TRBJ1-1, reads EAGVVQSPRYKIIEKKQPVAFWCNPISGHNTLYWYLQNLGQGPELLIRYENEEAVDDSQLPKDRFSAERLKGVDSTLKIQPAELGDSAVYLCASSQDRGHGEAFFGQGTRLTVV.

This clone was seen only a few times. The J gene is TRBJ2-7, the V gene TRBV28; the D gene is possibly TRBD1 (6 bases). Germline V gives CDR1 MDHEN, CDR2 SYDVKM. The CDR3 length is 14 residues. Deletions cut 2 bases from V and 7 bases from J, with 15 bases between. CDR3 in amino acids: CASSLDPARGEQYF. The CDR3 coding sequence is TGTGCCAGCAGTTTAGACCCCGCGAGGGGGGAGCAGTACTTC.

DNA of the CDR3: TGTGCCTGGAGCCGTTCAGGTGAAAAACTGTTTTTT. It yields the protein CAWSRSGEKLFF. This sequence joins TRBV30 and TRBJ1-4; D remains ambiguous. The CDR3 covers 12 residues. Trimming took 3 bases from V and 7 from J, leaving 9 bases between them. From germline, CDR1 is GTSNPN and CDR2 SVGIG (reference sequence).

This sequence joins TRBV4-1 and TRBJ2-7; no firm D call. CDR1 MGHRA and CDR2 YSYEKL come from the germline V gene. The CDR3 has 16 amino acids. V was pared by 4 bases and J by 0 bases, with 16 bases between. CDR3 nucleotides: TGCGCCAGCAGCCTCCAAATTACAGAAAACTCCTACGAGCAGTACTTC. Translated, it gives CASSLQITENSYEQYF.

The chain has TRBV28 and TRBJ2-1, with TRBD2 identical over 9 bases. Germline values: CDR1 MDHEN, CDR2 SYDVKM. The CDR3 extends over 13 amino acids. V was clipped by 9 bases and J by 8 bases; unmatched bases: 8. CDR3 in amino acids: CASYSGSSHEQFF. CDR3 nucleotide sequence: TGTGCCAGTTATAGCGGGAGTAGTCATGAGCAGTTCTTC. The whole variable domain, filled in from reference TRBV28 and TRBJ2-1, reads DVKVTQSSRYLVKRTGEKVFLECVQDMDHENMFWYRQDPGLGLRLIYFSYDVKMKEKGDIPEGYSVSREKKERFSLILESASTNQTSMYLCASYSGSSHEQFFGPGTRLTVL.

J is TRBJ2-7 and V is TRBV29-1; possibly TRBD1 for D (5 bases). V was clipped by 4 bases and J by 5 bases, with 12 bases between them. Germline V gives CDR1 SQVTM, CDR2 ANQGSEA. There are 12 residues in the CDR3. The CDR3 DNA is TGCAGCGTTGTACCCAGGGTTGACGAGCAGTACTTC. Residues: CSVVPRVDEQYF.